Listed below are T cell receptor beta chains from one sample, sequenced in a study of cytomegalovirus exposure and HLA in healthy donors. Only in-frame clones appear in the TCRdb table, and some are missing; sequencing was by immunoSEQ multiplex PCR. The sample carries a few hundred thousand clones, 80% to 85% recorded once. The sequenced sample was PBMCs. The receptors come from a woman aged 60-75 years in good health and CMV-seropositive. Both conserved end residues are part of each CDR3. Fields, in order: D gene, J gene, clone size, V gene, CDR3 DNA, CDR3 protein. The D gene is left open where the match is weak. Not every row has a clone size; where given, it reads once, few, many or a size class.

.	TRBJ2-2	.	TRBV14	TGTGCCAGCAGCCCTTCTCCAGGGATCCGGGAGCTGTTTTTT	CASSPSPGIRELFF
.	TRBJ2-7	.	TRBV20-1	TGCAGTGCCGGTCCCCGATACGAGCAGTACTTC	CSAGPRYEQYF
TRBD2	TRBJ2-2	few	TRBV28	TGTGCCAGCAGTGTACTAGCGGGCCTAACCGGGGAGCTGTTTTTT	CASSVLAGLTGELFF
.	TRBJ2-4	few	TRBV5-1	TGCGCCAGCAGGGACAGTCTAGCCAAAAACATTCAGTACTTC	CASRDSLAKNIQYF
TRBD2	TRBJ2-7	.	TRBV4-2	TGTGCCAGCAGCCATTCCGGACTAGCGGGAGAGGTATACGAGCAGTACTTC	CASSHSGLAGEVYEQYF
TRBD1	TRBJ2-7	.	TRBV7-2	TGTGCCAGCAGCTTAGCCGGGACAGGGTACGAGCAGTACTTC	CASSLAGTGYEQYF
TRBD2	TRBJ2-7	few	TRBV28	TGTGCCAGCGCGGGCGGCGGGAGGGGGGCCTACGAGCAGTACTTC	CASAGGGRGAYEQYF
.	TRBJ1-1	.	TRBV18	TGTGCCAGCTCACGACAGGATAGAATCACTGAAGCTTTCTTT	CASSRQDRITEAFF
.	TRBJ1-2	.	TRBV19	TGTGCCAGTAATCCCGGGGAAGTGTATGGCTACACCTTC	CASNPGEVYGYTF
.	TRBJ1-1	few	TRBV4-2	TGTGCCAGCAGCCAAGATTTCGGGGGGCGTGGGTCTTTCTTT	CASSQDFGGRGSFF
.	TRBJ2-5	few	TRBV5-1	TGCGCCAGCAGCCCCGGGGTAGGGGAGACCCAGTACTTC	CASSPGVGETQYF
TRBD2	TRBJ2-7	.	TRBV9	TGTGCCAGCAGCCGGGAGCTAGCGGGATCCTACGAGCAGTACTTC	CASSRELAGSYEQYF
.	TRBJ1-4	.	TRBV5-1	TGCGCCAGCAGCCCGGGGGGGGCGGCTGAAAAACTGTTTTTT	CASSPGGAAEKLFF
.	TRBJ2-7	once	TRBV27	TGTGCCAGCCCTTCCCCCGGGACACCTGGTACCTACGAGCAGTACTTC	CASPSPGTPGTYEQYF
TRBD2	TRBJ2-1	.	TRBV4-1	TGCGCCAGCAGCCAAGTAGGGACTAGGTCCCCTGAGCAGTTCTTC	CASSQVGTRSPEQFF
.	TRBJ1-3	.	TRBV6-1	TGTGCCAGCAGGAGGGATATGGGTGGAAACACCATATATTTT	CASRRDMGGNTIYF
.	TRBJ1-2	.	TRBV5-1	TGCGCCAGCAGCCCCGGGGGAGTCGCCTACTATGGCTACACCTTC	CASSPGGVAYYGYTF
.	TRBJ1-5	.	TRBV18	TGTGCCAGCTCATCTGGGCTGGTCAATCAGCCCCAGCATTTT	CASSSGLVNQPQHF
TRBD2	TRBJ2-1	.	TRBV27	TGTGCCAGCAGTTTGGCTAGCGGGAGATACGGACAGTTCTTC	CASSLASGRYGQFF
.	TRBJ1-5	.	TRBV7-2	TGTGCCAGCAGCAGAACAGGGATTCAGCCCCAGCATTTT	CASSRTGIQPQHF
TRBD2	TRBJ2-5	once	TRBV7-6	TGTGCCAGCAGCTTAATCAGACTAGCGGGACCGGAGACCCAGTACTTC	CASSLIRLAGPETQYF
TRBD1	TRBJ1-2	.	TRBV4-1	TGCGCCAGCAGGACCAACAGGGGAGTGAGCTATGGCTACACCTTC	CASRTNRGVSYGYTF
.	TRBJ1-1	.	TRBV4-1	TGCGCCAGCAGCCAAGATCGCAATAGAAACACTGAAGCTTTCTTT	CASSQDRNRNTEAFF
.	TRBJ1-2	few	TRBV6-5	TGTGCCAGCAGTTATGATGTGGGGGGTTTTGGCTACACCTTC	CASSYDVGGFGYTF
TRBD2	TRBJ2-7	.	TRBV9	TGTGCCAGCAGCACCGGGACTAGCCTGTCTAGCTCCTACGAGCAGTACTTC	CASSTGTSLSSSYEQYF
.	TRBJ2-7	.	TRBV4-1	TGCGCCAGCAGCCAAGAACGGAGGGCAGGGAAACGCTACGAGCAGTACTTC	CASSQERRAGKRYEQYF
TRBD2	TRBJ2-1	.	TRBV28	TGTGCCAGCAGCGTCACTAGCGGGCCCTCCTACAATGAGCAGTTCTTC	CASSVTSGPSYNEQFF
.	TRBJ1-2	.	TRBV7-8	TGTGCCAGCAGCTTAGGAGTGGGAGTCCAGGGCTACACCTTC	CASSLGVGVQGYTF
.	TRBJ2-3	.	TRBV29-1	TGCAGCGTTGAAGGGCGCGGAAGCACAGATACGCAGTATTTT	CSVEGRGSTDTQYF
.	TRBJ2-1	.	TRBV18	TGTGCCAGCTCACAAACAGAGTGGAATGAGCAGTTCTTC	CASSQTEWNEQFF
TRBD2	TRBJ2-3	few	TRBV14	TGTGCCAGCAGCAATACACTAGCGGGAGCCCGGGATACGCAGTATTTT	CASSNTLAGARDTQYF
TRBD1	TRBJ2-7	.	TRBV5-6	TGTGCCAGCAGCTTGTGGGACAGGGACTCCTACGAGCAGTACTTC	CASSLWDRDSYEQYF